This paragraph reports one TCR beta chain. V lost 7 bases and J lost 9, with 20 bases in between. Looked up from germline, CDR1 is WSHSY and CDR2 is SAAADI. This CDR3 is built from 14 residues. Enrollees, roughly 18 to 89 years old, lived in 24 US areas. Cohorts were assigned according to the clinical history that participants reported. The assay was immunoSEQ multiplex PCR, and TCRdb's table has in-frame clones only and misses some. This table holds more than 300,000 clones, 92% found once. The sample comes from a study of blood T cell repertoires in COVID-19. Study as a whole: COVID-19 samples, acute and convalescent, were from the United States, Italy and Spain.

The chain joins TRBV10-2 to TRBJ2-3; D is possibly TRBD2 (6 bases). The specimen was PBMCs or T cells enriched from blood (not recorded which). This receptor was taken from a woman in her twenties or thirties who had recovered from COVID-19. CDR3 DNA: TGCGCCAGCACCGAGCAGGTTGCCGCGGGGACGCAGTATTTT. As protein: CASTEQVAAGTQYF.